This is a list of T cell receptor beta chains from one sample in a study of blood T cell repertoires in COVID-19. The protocol was immunoSEQ multiplex PCR, while the TCRdb copy is restricted to in-frame clones and leaves out a portion. The top ten hold roughly a sixth of the sample, which has some 170,000 clones, about nine tenths seen once. Sequencing was performed on peripheral blood. Source of these receptors: a man in his 60s with active or convalescent COVID-19. Each CDR3 is given with its conserved first and last residue. The order of the fields is D gene, V gene, clone size, CDR3 protein. A D gene is named only where the DNA matches it firmly. A row's size may be missing; if present it is once, few, many or a size class.

>TRBD2|TRBV6-5|NA
CASNAAGGQGEQYF
>NA|TRBV19|once
CASSIVEEGYYGYTF
>TRBD1|TRBV18|NA
CASSPPVLTGLGTEAFF
>NA|TRBV6-2/TRBV6-3|few
CASSYMQGYTGELFF
>TRBD2|TRBV11-2|NA
CASSSIGAGELYF
>TRBD1|TRBV15|NA
CATSRGGTGGNEKLFF
>TRBD1|TRBV5-1|NA
CASSLGTGDEKLFF
>TRBD1|TRBV6-1|once
CASSSDRGVGQYF
>NA|TRBV2|NA
CASSGSAGAGNTIYF
>NA|TRBV3-1/TRBV3-2|NA
CASSQGRNEQYF
>NA|TRBV7-2|NA
CASSLDRTNTGELFF
>TRBD1|TRBV5-5|NA
CASSSRQGAREKLFF
>NA|TRBV21-1|NA
CASSKVGGAETQYF
>NA|TRBV3-1/TRBV3-2|NA
CASSPRGTGELFF
>TRBD1|TRBV19|NA
CASTKGQANSPLHF
>TRBD2|TRBV15|NA
CATSRDRSGGRRQETQYF
>NA|TRBV15|NA
CATSNEGGNTIYF
>NA|TRBV28|few
CASSLTAGVGQPQHF
>TRBD1|TRBV7-9|NA
CASSLSGGSQPQHF
>TRBD1|TRBV6-4|NA
CASSVDQGEGNTIYF
>NA|TRBV7-8|few
CASSLGTAGSYQPQHF
>NA|TRBV5-1|NA
CASSLVSGVITPGNTIYF
>TRBD2|TRBV5-1|NA
CASRAASGATGELFF
>TRBD1|TRBV11-2|NA
CASSRTGVTEAFF
>NA|TRBV6-5|NA
CAAGLHYEQYF
>TRBD1|TRBV27|NA
CASKRDRGNYGYTF
>TRBD1|TRBV4-1|NA
CASRMQGARNTEAFF
>NA|TRBV2|NA
CASSYQPRAGTQGNEQFF
>TRBD1|TRBV7-2|NA
CASSLAGPGQGAWQPQHF
>NA|TRBV3-1/TRBV3-2|NA
CASSQAGGSADSGNTIYF
>TRBD2|TRBV19|NA
CASSPTSYIDGTQYF
>NA|TRBV13|NA
CASSFQYTQYF
>NA|TRBV6-5|NA
CASSYSMQGGLGEQYF
>NA|TRBV29-1|NA
CSVAQIIYNEQFF
>NA|TRBV27|NA
CASSYGFPSEQYF
>TRBD1|TRBV5-1|NA
CASSLKGAGEAFF
>TRBD1|TRBV24-1|NA
CATSGYVTGRRQPQHF
>NA|TRBV2|NA
CASSETEDQPQHF
>TRBD1|TRBV11-1|NA
CASSPDRVNGYTF
>NA|TRBV25-1|NA
CASSEFGSGGYGYTF
>TRBD2|TRBV6-5|NA
CASSFSGGAGDTQYF
>NA|TRBV5-8|once
CASSLKEGSGNTIYF
>NA|TRBV2|NA
CASSVRERTSPLHF
>TRBD1|TRBV6-4|once
CASSRQGGTGELFF
>NA|TRBV5-6|NA
CASSGNREQYF
>NA|TRBV9|NA
CASTAQGSAYNEQFF
>NA|TRBV7-8|NA
CASSFRDYQETQYF
>TRBD1|TRBV5-4|NA
CASSQDLQGVYGYTF
>TRBD1|TRBV5-1|NA
CASSSDREKLFF
>NA|TRBV27|NA
CASRPGRYSYEQYF
>TRBD1|TRBV7-9|NA
CASTSWDSSYEQYF
>TRBD2|TRBV19|once
CASSITGILRGERARAYEQYF
>NA|TRBV28|NA
CASSPAGLTNTEAFF